The subject of this entry is one T cell receptor (beta chain). Its target is not known. The CDR3 is 12 amino acids. Germline CDR1 GTSNPN, CDR2 SVGIG (reference sequence). Trimming took 2 bases from V and 11 from J, leaving 15 bases between them. These data are taken from a study of blood T cells in healthy people across ages. Primed by a sample-barcoded 5' primer and a J-beta primer mix, a second PCR proceeded for about 6 to 11 cycles. Tagging of each cDNA molecule was performed by a template-switch adaptor with 12 random nucleotides. At least 2.5 million CDR3-containing paired-end reads were obtained per sample. TCRdb ran MiXCR on the 5' RACE reads and lists one entry per CDR3 protein. This sample yields some 1 million distinct CDR3 sequences, of which under 45% are seen a single time; under 20% belongs to the top ten. Regarding the study as a whole: The fall in TCR beta diversity per million T cells was roughly linear with age.

The material sequenced was blood. This sequence originates from a woman aged 55-70 years in good health. This chain links TRBV30 with TRBJ2-5; TRBD1 might be the D (6 bases). The CDR3 coding sequence is TGTGCCTGGAGTCCGGACAGTCAGGAGCAGTACTTC. It is translated as CAWSPDSQEQYF.